The clone carrying this T cell receptor beta chain was counted at least ten times. V lost 6 bases to trimming and J lost 0 bases, with 11 bases between them. Germline V lookup: CDR1 MDHEN, CDR2 SYDVKM. The CDR3 loop spans 15 amino acids. In TCRdb, the 5' RACE reads were re-called with MiXCR into one record per CDR3 protein. The sample lists some 500,000 distinct CDR3 sequences; approximately 14% were seen once. These data belong to a study of identical twins. These data were likewise used in another study, on yellow fever vaccine responses in identical twins.

Sequencing was carried out using CD4+ T cells sorted from blood. The rearrangement joins TRBV28 to TRBJ2-2; no reliable D call. This sequence originates from a woman aged 18 to 35 in good health. The CDR3 coding sequence is TGTGCCAGCAGCTCTCTGGGGACGAACACCGGGGAGCTGTTTTTT. This gives the protein CASSSLGTNTGELFF.